The present T cell receptor (beta chain) was sequenced within a study of blood T cell repertoires in COVID-19. As for the study in general: Some COVID-19 samples were acute and others convalescent; all came from the United States, Italy and Spain. Nucleic acid was either cDNA or gDNA, and it came from T cells, B-cell-depleted T cells, or PBMCs.

CDR3 length equals 12 residues. Germline CDR1 is MNHNY and CDR2 is SVGAGI (reference sequence). Trimming shortened V by 4 bases and J by 8 bases, and 8 bases separated the two germline ends. Per the original methods: Amplifying reference gene primers gave estimates of nucleated cell counts. Clones were sequenced by immunoSEQ multiplex PCR, and TCRdb holds only the in-frame ones, with some missing. D and trimming come from the DNA, and the V and J calls and clone size come from that table. The sample has a few hundred thousand clones; around 87% are singletons. This clonotype originated in a woman in her forties or fifties who had recovered from COVID-19. The V gene is TRBV6-6, the J gene TRBJ1-4; D is uncertain. Sequenced input: peripheral blood. The CDR3 DNA is TGTGCCAGCAGTTCTGTCGGGGAAAAACTGTTTTTT. This codes for CASSSVGEKLFF.